The clone carrying this T cell receptor (beta chain) was recorded a few times. Arm-PCR of CDR3 regions and iRepertoire HTBI primers were used to build TCR beta libraries. TCRdb reprocessed the multiplex PCR reads via MiXCR and lists one record per CDR3 protein. This repertoire shows about 540,000 distinct CDR3 sequences, roughly 14% found once; its top ten account for about 10%. Time point specified: newly diagnosed GD, antithyroid drugs for less than 3 months. From RNA extracted from PBMCs, the TCR library was made. The sample originates from a study of regulatory T cells in long-lasting Graves disease. Trimming left V 5 bases short and J 3 bases short, with 6 bases between. Germline assignment: CDR1 SGHTS and CDR2 YDEGEE. The CDR3 totals 12 residues. These data are also associated with another study on T cells in Graves' hyperthyroidism and ophthalmopathy.

This clonotype originated in a man between 25 and 39 years old with Graves disease. The chain recombines TRBV5-8 with TRBJ1-5; the D is unclear. The starting material was peripheral blood mononuclear cells (PBMCs), obtained at new diagnosis, from a patient treated with antithyroid drugs. The CDR3 spells CASSKTNQPQHF. Here the CDR3 DNA reads TGTGCCAGCAGTAAGACCAATCAGCCCCAGCATTTT.